This is a list of T cell receptor beta chains from one sample in a study of blood T cell repertoires in COVID-19. The method was immunoSEQ multiplex PCR; TCRdb's version includes in-frame clones alone and lacks a portion of them. This table holds about 110,000 clones, approximately 82% found once. Sequenced material: peripheral blood. These TCRs come from a woman older than 75 with acute or convalescent COVID-19. Both conserved end residues are part of each CDR3. Fields, in order: V gene, clone size, J gene, D gene, CDR3 protein, CDR3 DNA. A D gene is named only where the DNA matches it firmly. Expanded clones get a size class; other rows say once, few or many, or leave the size out.

V: TRBV4-3; size: NA; J: TRBJ2-1; D: TRBD2; CDR3: CASSQVAGGPIGEQFF; DNA: TGCGCCAGCAGCCAAGTTGCGGGAGGCCCCATAGGTGAGCAGTTCTTC
V: TRBV28; size: NA; J: TRBJ1-2; D: NA; CDR3: CASSPPAGLGYTF; DNA: TGTGCCAGCAGTCCCCCGGCAGGGCTTGGCTACACCTTC
V: TRBV18; size: NA; J: TRBJ1-4; D: NA; CDR3: CASSAYGPRGEKLFF; DNA: TGTGCCAGCTCAGCGTATGGGCCAAGGGGTGAAAAACTGTTTTTT
V: TRBV28; size: NA; J: TRBJ1-6; D: TRBD1; CDR3: CASSFTGESSPLHF; DNA: TGTGCCAGCAGTTTCACAGGGGAGAGTTCACCCCTCCACTTT
V: TRBV4-1; size: NA; J: TRBJ1-2; D: TRBD1; CDR3: CASSHPDRDIYGYTF; DNA: TGCGCCAGCAGCCACCCAGACAGGGATATCTATGGCTACACCTTC
V: TRBV6-7; size: NA; J: TRBJ1-2; D: TRBD1; CDR3: CASSYRDRGRFNYGYTF; DNA: TGTGCCAGCAGTTACAGGGACAGGGGGAGATTTAACTATGGCTACACCTTC
V: TRBV3-1/TRBV3-2; size: NA; J: TRBJ1-1; D: NA; CDR3: CASSQQGYTEAFF; DNA: TGTGCCAGCAGCCAACAGGGGTACACTGAAGCTTTCTTT
V: TRBV6-2/TRBV6-3; size: NA; J: TRBJ2-2; D: TRBD2; CDR3: CASSRSGGTGELFF; DNA: TGTGCCAGCAGTCGGTCGGGAGGAACCGGGGAGCTGTTTTTT
V: TRBV2; size: NA; J: TRBJ1-4; D: TRBD1; CDR3: CASSIPDRDYEKLFF; DNA: TGTGCCAGCAGTATCCCGGACAGGGATTATGAAAAACTGTTTTTT
V: TRBV6-5; size: NA; J: TRBJ2-7; D: NA; CDR3: CASSYSWAGSTGEQYF; DNA: TGTGCCAGCAGTTACTCTTGGGCAGGGTCCACAGGGGAGCAGTACTTC
V: TRBV10-3; size: once; J: TRBJ2-2; D: TRBD2; CDR3: CAISEPSGASSTGELFF; DNA: TGTGCCATCAGTGAACCTAGCGGAGCCTCGAGCACCGGGGAGCTGTTTTTT
V: TRBV6-5; size: once; J: TRBJ1-3; D: NA; CDR3: CATCLSRSGNTIYF; DNA: TGTGCCACCTGCCTGAGTCGCTCTGGAAACACCATATATTTT
V: TRBV5-1; size: NA; J: TRBJ2-7; D: TRBD1; CDR3: CASSNGQGAYEQYF; DNA: TGCGCCAGCAGCAACGGACAGGGGGCCTACGAGCAGTACTTC
V: TRBV5-5; size: few; J: TRBJ1-4; D: NA; CDR3: CASSSEGVQNEKLFF; DNA: TGTGCCAGCAGCTCTGAGGGAGTACAGAATGAAAAACTGTTTTTT
V: TRBV7-8; size: NA; J: TRBJ2-5; D: TRBD1; CDR3: CASSQGTVQETQYF; DNA: TGTGCCAGCAGCCAGGGGACAGTTCAAGAGACCCAGTACTTC
V: TRBV14; size: NA; J: TRBJ2-1; D: NA; CDR3: CASSQGLRPAGEQFF; DNA: TGTGCCAGCAGCCAAGGGTTGAGACCAGCGGGCGAGCAGTTCTTC
V: TRBV18; size: once; J: TRBJ1-6; D: NA; CDR3: CASSPPGKGPGSPLHF; DNA: TGTGCCAGCTCACCACCGGGAAAGGGGCCGGGTTCACCCCTCCACTTT
V: TRBV11-1; size: NA; J: TRBJ1-1; D: NA; CDR3: CASSPEVRAEAFF; DNA: TGTGCCAGCAGCCCAGAGGTTCGCGCTGAAGCTTTCTTT
V: TRBV18; size: NA; J: TRBJ1-6; D: NA; CDR3: CASSPRTSFGQTNSPLHF; DNA: TGTGCCAGCTCACCACGGACATCTTTCGGACAGACGAATTCACCCCTCCACTTT